This T cell receptor beta chain was obtained from a study of blood T cells in healthy people across ages. General observations from the study: TCR beta diversity was tightly associated with the proportion of naive T cells. Expanded clonotype shifts may have been confounded, as the donors had an unknown CMV status.

Regarding this clonotype: Its matching antigen is unknown.

Using a J-beta primer mix together with a sample-barcoded 5' primer, a second PCR was run for roughly 7 to 11 cycles. TCRdb re-called the 5' RACE reads with MiXCR, one entry per CDR3 protein. The table lists approximately 1.5 million distinct CDR3 sequences, 34% of them singletons. V gave up 2 bases and J gave up 5 bases, with 9 bases separating them. The CDR3 runs to 13 residues. In germline, CDR1 is MNHEY, CDR2 SVGEGT. The chain has TRBV6-2 or TRBV6-3 and TRBJ2-5; no definite D call. The sequenced sample consisted of blood. The origin of this receptor is a woman younger than 45 in good health. For the CDR3, the DNA is TGTGCCAGCAGTTACGCAGGCTCCGAGACCCAGTACTTC. This sequence encodes CASSYAGSETQYF.